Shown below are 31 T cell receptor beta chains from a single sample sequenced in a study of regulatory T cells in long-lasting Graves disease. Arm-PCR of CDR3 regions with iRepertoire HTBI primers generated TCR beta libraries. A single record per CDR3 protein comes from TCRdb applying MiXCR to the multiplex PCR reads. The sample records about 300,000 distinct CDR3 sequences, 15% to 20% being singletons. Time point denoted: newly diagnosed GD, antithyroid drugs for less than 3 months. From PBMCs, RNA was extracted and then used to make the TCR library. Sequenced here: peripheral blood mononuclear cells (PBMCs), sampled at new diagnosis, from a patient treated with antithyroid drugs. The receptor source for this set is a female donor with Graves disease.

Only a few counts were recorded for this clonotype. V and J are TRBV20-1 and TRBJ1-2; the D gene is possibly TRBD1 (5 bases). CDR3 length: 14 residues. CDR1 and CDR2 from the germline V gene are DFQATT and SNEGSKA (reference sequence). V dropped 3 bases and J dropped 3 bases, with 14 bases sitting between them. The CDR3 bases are TGCAGTGCTAGCTCGGACATGGGCGACTATGGCTACACCTTC. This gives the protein CSASSDMGDYGYTF.

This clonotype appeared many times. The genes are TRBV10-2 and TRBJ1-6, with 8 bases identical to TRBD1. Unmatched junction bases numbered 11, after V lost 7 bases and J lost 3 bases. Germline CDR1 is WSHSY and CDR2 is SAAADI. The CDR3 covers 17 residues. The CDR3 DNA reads TGCGCCAGCAAGGAGAGCACAGGGGGTTTCTATAATTCACCCCTCCACTTT. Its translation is CASKESTGGFYNSPLHF.

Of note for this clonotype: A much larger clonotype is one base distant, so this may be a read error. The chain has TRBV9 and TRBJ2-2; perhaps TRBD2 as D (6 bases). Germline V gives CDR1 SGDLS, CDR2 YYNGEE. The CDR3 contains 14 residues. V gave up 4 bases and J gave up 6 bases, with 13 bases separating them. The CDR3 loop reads CASSRDLNAGELFF. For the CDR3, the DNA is TGTGCCAGCAGCCGGGACTTAAACGCCGGGGAGCTGTTTTTT.

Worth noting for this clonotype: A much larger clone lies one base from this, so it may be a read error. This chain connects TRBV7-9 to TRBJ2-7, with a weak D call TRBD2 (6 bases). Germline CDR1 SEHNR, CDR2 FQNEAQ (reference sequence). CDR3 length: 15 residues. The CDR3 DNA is TGTGCCAGCAGCTTAACCACTAGCCGAAGTATCGAGCGGTACTTC. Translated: CASSLTTSRSIERYF.

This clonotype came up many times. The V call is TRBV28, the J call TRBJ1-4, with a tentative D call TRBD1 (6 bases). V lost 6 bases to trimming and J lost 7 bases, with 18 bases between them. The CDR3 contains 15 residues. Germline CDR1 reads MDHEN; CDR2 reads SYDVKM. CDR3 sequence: CASRPMGGVSEKLFF. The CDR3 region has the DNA TGTGCCAGCAGACCCATGGGGGGCGTGAGTGAAAAACTGTTTTTT.

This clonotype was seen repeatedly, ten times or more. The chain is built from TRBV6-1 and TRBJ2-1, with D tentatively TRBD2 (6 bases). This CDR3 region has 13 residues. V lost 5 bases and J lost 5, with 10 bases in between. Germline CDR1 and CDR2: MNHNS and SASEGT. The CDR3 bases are TGTGCCAGCAGTCGGAGGACTAACAATGAGCAGTTCTTC. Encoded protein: CASSRRTNNEQFF.

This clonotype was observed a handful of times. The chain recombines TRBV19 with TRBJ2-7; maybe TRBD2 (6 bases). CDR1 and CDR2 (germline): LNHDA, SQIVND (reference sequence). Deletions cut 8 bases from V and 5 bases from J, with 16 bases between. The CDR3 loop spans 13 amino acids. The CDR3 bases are TGTGCCAGTGGACGCCGGGAGTGGAACGAGCAGTACTTC. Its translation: CASGRREWNEQYF.

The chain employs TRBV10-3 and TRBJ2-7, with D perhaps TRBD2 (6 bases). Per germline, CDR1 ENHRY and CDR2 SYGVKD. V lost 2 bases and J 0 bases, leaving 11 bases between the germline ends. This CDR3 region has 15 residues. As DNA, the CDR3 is TGTGCCATCAGTGAGGGGGGGACGGACTCCTACGAGCAGTACTTC. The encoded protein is CAISEGGTDSYEQYF.

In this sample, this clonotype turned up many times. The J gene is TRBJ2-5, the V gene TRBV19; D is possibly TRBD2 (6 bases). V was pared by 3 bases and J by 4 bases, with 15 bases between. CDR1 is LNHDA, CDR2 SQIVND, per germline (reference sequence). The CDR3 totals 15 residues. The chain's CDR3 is CASSIILGGGETQYF. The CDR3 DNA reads TGTGCCAGTAGTATTATATTGGGGGGTGGAGAGACCCAGTACTTC.

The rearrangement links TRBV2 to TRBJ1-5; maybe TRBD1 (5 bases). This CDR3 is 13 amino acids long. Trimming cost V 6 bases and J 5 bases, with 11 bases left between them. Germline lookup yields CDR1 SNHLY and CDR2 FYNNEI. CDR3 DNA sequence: TGTGCCAGCAGAGGCAGGGAGTATCAGCCCCAGCATTTT. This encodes CASRGREYQPQHF.

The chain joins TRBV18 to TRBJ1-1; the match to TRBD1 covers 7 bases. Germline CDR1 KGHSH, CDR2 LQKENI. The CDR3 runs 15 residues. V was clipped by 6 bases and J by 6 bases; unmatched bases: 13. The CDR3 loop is CASSPRSNRGPEAFF. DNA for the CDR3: TGTGCCAGCTCGCCCCGAAGCAACAGGGGCCCTGAAGCTTTCTTT.

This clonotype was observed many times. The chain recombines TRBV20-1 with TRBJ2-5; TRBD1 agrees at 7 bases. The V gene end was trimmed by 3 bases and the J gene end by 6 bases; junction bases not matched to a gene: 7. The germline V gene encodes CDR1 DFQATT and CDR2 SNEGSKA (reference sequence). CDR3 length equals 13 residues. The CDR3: CSARRQGLQTQYF. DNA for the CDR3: TGCAGTGCTAGGCGACAGGGATTACAGACCCAGTACTTC.

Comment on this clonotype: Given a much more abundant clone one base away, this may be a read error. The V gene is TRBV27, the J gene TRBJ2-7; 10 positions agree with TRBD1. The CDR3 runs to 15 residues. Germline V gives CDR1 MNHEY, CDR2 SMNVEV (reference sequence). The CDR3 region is CASSIRDRGGYELYF. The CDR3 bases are TGTGCCAGCAGTATCCGGGACAGGGGTGGCTACGAGCTGTACTTC.

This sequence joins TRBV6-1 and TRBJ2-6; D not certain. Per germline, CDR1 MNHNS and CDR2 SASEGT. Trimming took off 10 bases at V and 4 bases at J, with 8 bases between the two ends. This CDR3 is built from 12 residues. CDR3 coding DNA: TGTGCCAACAGCAAAGGGGCCAACGTCCTGACTTTC. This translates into CANSKGANVLTF.

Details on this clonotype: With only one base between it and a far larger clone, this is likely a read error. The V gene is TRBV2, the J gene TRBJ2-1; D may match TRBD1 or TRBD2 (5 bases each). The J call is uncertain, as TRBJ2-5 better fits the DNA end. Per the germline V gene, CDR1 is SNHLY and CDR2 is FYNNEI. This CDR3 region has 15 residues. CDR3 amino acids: CASRPRQRARETQYF. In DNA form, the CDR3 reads TGTGCCAGCAGGCCCCGACAGAGGGCGCGGGAGACCCAGTACTTC.

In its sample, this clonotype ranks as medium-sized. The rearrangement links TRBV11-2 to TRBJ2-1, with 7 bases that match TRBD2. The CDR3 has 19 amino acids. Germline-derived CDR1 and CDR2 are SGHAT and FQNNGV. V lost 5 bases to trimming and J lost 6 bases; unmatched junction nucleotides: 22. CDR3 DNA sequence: TGTGCCAGCAGCGACACGGCTCGGTTTGGCGGGAGACCGCCCAATGAGCAGTTCTTC. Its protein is CASSDTARFGGRPPNEQFF.

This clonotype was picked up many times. The CDR3 DNA is TGTGCCAGCAGACTAGACCTAGGGAACACTGAAGCTTTCTTT. Its protein is CASRLDLGNTEAFF. The rearrangement joins TRBV6-1 to TRBJ1-1; D gene ambiguous. Deletions cut 6 bases from V and 1 base from J, with 12 bases between. The CDR3 is 14 amino acids. The germline V gene has CDR1 MNHNS and CDR2 SASEGT.

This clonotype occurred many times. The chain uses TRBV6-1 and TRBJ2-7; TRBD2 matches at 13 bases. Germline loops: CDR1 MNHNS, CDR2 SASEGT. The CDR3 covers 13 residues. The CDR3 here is CASSEWTSGSFLV. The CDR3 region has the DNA TGTGCCAGCAGTGAATGGACTAGCGGGAGTTTTTTGGTC.

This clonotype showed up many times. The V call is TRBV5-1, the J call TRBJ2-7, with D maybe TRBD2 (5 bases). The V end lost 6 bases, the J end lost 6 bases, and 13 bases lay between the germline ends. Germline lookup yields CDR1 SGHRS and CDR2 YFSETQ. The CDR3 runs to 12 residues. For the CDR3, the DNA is TGCGCCAGCAACCTTGACGGAGGCGAGCAGTACTTC. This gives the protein CASNLDGGEQYF.

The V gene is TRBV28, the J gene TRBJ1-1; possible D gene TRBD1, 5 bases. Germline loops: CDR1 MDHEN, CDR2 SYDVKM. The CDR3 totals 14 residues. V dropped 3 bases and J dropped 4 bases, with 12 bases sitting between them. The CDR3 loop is CASSLDGRGTEAFF. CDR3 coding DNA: TGTGCCAGCAGTTTGGATGGAAGGGGCACTGAAGCTTTCTTT.

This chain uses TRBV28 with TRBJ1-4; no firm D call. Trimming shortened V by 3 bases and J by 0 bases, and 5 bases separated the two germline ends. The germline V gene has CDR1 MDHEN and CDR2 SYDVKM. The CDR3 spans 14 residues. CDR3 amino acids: CASSFHSTNEKLFF. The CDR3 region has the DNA TGTGCCAGCAGTTTTCATTCAACTAATGAAAAACTGTTTTTT.

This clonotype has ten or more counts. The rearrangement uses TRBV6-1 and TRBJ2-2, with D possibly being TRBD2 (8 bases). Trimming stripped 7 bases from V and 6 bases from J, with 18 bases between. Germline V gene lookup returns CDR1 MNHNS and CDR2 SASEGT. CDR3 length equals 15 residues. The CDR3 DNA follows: TGTGCCAGCACTCTCGGGAGGGGGCGGGCCGGGGAGCTGTTTTTT. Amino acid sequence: CASTLGRGRAGELFF.

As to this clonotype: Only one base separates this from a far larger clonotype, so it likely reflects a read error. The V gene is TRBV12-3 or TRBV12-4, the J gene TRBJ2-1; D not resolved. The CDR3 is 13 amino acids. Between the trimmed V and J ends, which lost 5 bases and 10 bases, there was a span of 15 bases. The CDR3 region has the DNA TGTGCCAGCAGTCCAACTGCCGGCTACGAGCAGTTCTTC. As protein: CASSPTAGYEQFF.

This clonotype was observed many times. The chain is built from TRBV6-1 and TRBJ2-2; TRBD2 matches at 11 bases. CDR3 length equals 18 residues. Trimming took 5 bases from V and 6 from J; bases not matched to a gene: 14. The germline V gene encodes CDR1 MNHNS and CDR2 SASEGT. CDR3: CASSLSLTSGREAGELFF. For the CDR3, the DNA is TGTGCCAGCAGTCTCTCCCTTACTAGCGGGAGAGAGGCCGGGGAGCTGTTTTTT.

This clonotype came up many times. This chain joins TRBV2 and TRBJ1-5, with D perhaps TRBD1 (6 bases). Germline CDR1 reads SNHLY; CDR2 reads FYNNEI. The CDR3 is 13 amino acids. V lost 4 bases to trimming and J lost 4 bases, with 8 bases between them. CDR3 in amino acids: CASSGTVNQPQHF. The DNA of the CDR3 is TGTGCCAGCAGTGGGACAGTTAATCAGCCCCAGCATTTT.

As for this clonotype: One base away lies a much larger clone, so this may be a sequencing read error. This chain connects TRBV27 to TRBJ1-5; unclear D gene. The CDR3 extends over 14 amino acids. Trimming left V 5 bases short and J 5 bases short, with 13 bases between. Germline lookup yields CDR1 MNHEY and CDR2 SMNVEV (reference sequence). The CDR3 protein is CASSEEGEYQPQHF. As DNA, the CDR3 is TGTGCCAGCAGTGAGGAGGGTGAATATCAGCCCCAGCATTTT.

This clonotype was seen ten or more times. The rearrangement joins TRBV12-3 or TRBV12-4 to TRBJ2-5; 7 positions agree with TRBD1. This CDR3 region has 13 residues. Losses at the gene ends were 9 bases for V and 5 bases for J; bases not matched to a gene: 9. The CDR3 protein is CASTDRVVETQYF. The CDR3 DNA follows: TGTGCCAGTACCGACAGGGTTGTGGAGACCCAGTACTTC.

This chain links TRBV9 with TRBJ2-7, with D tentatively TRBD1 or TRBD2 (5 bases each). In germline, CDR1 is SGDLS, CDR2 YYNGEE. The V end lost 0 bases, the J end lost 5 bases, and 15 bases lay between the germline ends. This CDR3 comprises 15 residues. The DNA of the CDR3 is TGTGCCAGCAGCGTAGCAGCCAGGGTGGGAGACGAGCAGTACTTC. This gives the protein CASSVAARVGDEQYF.

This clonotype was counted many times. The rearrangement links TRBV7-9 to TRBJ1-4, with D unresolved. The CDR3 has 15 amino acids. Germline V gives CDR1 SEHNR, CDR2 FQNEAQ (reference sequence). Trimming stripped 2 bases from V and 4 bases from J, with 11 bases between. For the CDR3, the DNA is TGTGCCAGCAGCTTATCGCAAGGGCTTAATGAAAAACTGTTTTTT. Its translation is CASSLSQGLNEKLFF.

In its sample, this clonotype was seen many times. CDR3 in DNA: TGTGCCAGCAGCTTCAGCAGGGATCTGGACTATGGCTACACCTTC. It yields the protein CASSFSRDLDYGYTF. The J gene is TRBJ1-2, the V gene TRBV7-9; weak D call: TRBD1 (5 bases). This CDR3 is 15 amino acids long. Germline CDR1 SEHNR, CDR2 FQNEAQ (reference sequence). V lost 3 bases and J lost 3, with 14 bases in between.

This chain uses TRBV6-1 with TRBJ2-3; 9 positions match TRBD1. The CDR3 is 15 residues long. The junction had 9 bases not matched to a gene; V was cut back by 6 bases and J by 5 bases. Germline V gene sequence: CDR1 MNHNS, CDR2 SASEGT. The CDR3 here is CASRETGGAGDTQYF. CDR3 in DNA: TGTGCCAGCAGAGAAACAGGGGGCGCAGGAGATACGCAGTATTTT.